This T cell receptor beta chain stems from a study of sequential checkpoint blockade in melanoma. The V and J ends lost 4 bases and 0 bases respectively, with 14 bases between them. CDR1 is SGDLS and CDR2 is YYNGEE in the germline V gene. The CDR3 loop spans 16 amino acids. The method was immunoSEQ multiplex PCR; TCRdb's version includes in-frame clones alone and lacks a portion of them. The sample yields 14,000 or so clones, 77% seen once. Documented treatment: randomized to nivolumab then ipilimumab (arm A) or the reverse (arm B). DNA-damaging chemotherapy had not been given to any patient beforehand. From thawed PBMCs, live CD3+CD8+ cells negative for CD19 and CD56 were sorted.

This specimen consisted of CD8+ T cells sorted from blood (inferred from file names), obtained from a patient given nivolumab and ipilimumab in sequence. The chain uses TRBV9 and TRBJ1-3; D may be TRBD1 (6 bases). This receptor was identified in a human donor with melanoma. This CDR3 reads CASSRDRSHSGNTIYF. The CDR3, as DNA: TGTGCCAGCAGCCGAGACAGGAGTCACTCTGGAAACACCATATATTTT.